These T cell receptor beta chains were read from a single sample in a study of shared clonotypes between healthy human individuals. Assay: immunoSEQ multiplex PCR; the TCRdb copy retains only in-frame clones and omits some. Found here are about 2 million clones, 85% to 95% of them singletons; the top ten hold roughly 0.13%. The sample was naive CD4+ T cells sorted from blood. Receptors originate from a man younger than 35 in good health. The CDR3 runs from the conserved cysteine through the conserved F or W. The D gene is left open where the match is weak. Clone size is shown for a subset of rows, as once, few, many or a class of expanded clone.

TRBD2 TRBJ2-3 NA TRBV5-1 CASSSGAGVVTDTQYF TGCGCCAGCAGCTCCGGCGCGGGAGTGGTGACAGATACGCAGTATTTT
NA TRBJ1-1 once TRBV5-4 CASSSEGRSTEAFF TGTGCCAGCAGCTCTGAGGGTAGGAGCACTGAAGCTTTCTTT
NA TRBJ1-5 NA TRBV5-5 CASSLLGNQPQHF TGTGCCAGCAGCTTGCTAGGGAATCAGCCCCAGCATTTT
NA TRBJ2-7 NA TRBV6-5 CASSFGYEQYF TGTGCCAGCAGTTTCGGCTACGAGCAGTACTTC
NA TRBJ1-4 NA TRBV10-3 CAISESLGVPNEKLFF TGTGCCATCAGTGAGTCGCTGGGGGTGCCTAATGAAAAACTGTTTTTT
NA TRBJ1-1 NA TRBV6-6 CASSYGGLVDTEAFF TGTGCCAGCAGTTACGGAGGCTTGGTTGACACTGAAGCTTTCTTT
NA TRBJ1-3 NA TRBV14 CASSQDGGVSGNTIYF TGTGCCAGCAGCCAAGATGGAGGGGTTTCAGGAAACACCATATATTTT
NA TRBJ2-5 NA TRBV6-1 CASISGYWETQYF TGTGCCAGCATCTCAGGGTATTGGGAGACCCAGTACTTC
TRBD1 TRBJ1-5 NA TRBV27 CASSKDRGGQPQHF TGTGCCAGCAGTAAGGACAGGGGAGGTCAGCCCCAGCATTTT
NA TRBJ2-4 NA TRBV28 CASSFLDNLAKNIQYF TGTGCCAGCAGTTTTCTTGACAACCTAGCCAAAAACATTCAGTACTTC
NA TRBJ1-1 NA TRBV10-3 CAISESAGVNTEAFF TGTGCCATCAGTGAGTCGGCAGGGGTTAACACTGAAGCTTTCTTT
NA TRBJ2-1 NA TRBV29-1 CSVRGRAYNEQFF TGCAGCGTTCGGGGCAGGGCCTACAATGAGCAGTTCTTC
NA TRBJ1-4 NA TRBV29-1 CSVEDGSATNEKLFF TGCAGCGTTGAAGATGGCAGTGCAACTAATGAAAAACTGTTTTTT
NA TRBJ2-2 NA TRBV30 CAWRKGSGELFF TGTGCCTGGAGGAAGGGGAGCGGGGAGCTGTTTTTT
NA TRBJ2-1 once TRBV12-5 CASGLEQNEQFF TGTGCTAGTGGTTTGGAACAGAATGAGCAGTTCTTC
NA TRBJ1-2 NA TRBV2 CASSVGSGYTF TGTGCCAGCAGTGTGGGCAGTGGCTACACCTTC
NA TRBJ2-2 NA TRBV28 CASSLRMGELFF TGTGCCAGCAGTTTACGGATGGGGGAGCTGTTTTTT